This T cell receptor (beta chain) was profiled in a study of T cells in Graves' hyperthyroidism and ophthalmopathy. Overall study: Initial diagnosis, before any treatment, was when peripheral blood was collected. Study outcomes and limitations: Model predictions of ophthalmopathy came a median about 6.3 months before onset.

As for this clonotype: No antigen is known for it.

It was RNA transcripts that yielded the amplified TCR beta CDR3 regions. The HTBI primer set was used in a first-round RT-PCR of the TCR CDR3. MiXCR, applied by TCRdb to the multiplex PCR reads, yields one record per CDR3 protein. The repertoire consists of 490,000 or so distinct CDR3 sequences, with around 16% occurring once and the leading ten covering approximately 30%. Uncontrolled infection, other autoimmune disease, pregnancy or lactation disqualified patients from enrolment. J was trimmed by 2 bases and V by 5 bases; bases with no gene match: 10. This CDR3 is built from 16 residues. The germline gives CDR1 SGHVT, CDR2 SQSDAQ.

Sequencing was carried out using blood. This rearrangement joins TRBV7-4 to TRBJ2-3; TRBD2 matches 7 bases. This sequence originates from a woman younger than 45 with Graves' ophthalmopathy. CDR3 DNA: TGTGCCAGCAGCCCCAGCCCTAGCGGCCCCACAGATACGCAGTATTTT. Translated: CASSPSPSGPTDTQYF.